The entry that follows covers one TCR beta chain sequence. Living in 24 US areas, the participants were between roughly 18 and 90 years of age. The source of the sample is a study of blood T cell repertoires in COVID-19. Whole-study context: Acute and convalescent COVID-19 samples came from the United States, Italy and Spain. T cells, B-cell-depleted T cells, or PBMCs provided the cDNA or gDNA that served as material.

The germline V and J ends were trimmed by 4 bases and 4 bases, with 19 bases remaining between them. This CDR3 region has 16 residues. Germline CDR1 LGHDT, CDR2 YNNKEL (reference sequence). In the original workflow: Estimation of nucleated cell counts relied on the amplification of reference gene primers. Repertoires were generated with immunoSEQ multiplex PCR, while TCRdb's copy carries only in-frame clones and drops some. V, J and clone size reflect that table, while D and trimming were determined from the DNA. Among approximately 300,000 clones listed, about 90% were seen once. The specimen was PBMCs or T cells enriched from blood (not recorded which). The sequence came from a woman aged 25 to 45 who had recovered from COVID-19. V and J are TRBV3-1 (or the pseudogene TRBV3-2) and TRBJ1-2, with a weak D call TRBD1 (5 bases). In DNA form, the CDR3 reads TGTGCCAGCAGCCCCCAAGGCCCCCAAGGGGTCTATGGCTACACCTTC. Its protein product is CASSPQGPQGVYGYTF.